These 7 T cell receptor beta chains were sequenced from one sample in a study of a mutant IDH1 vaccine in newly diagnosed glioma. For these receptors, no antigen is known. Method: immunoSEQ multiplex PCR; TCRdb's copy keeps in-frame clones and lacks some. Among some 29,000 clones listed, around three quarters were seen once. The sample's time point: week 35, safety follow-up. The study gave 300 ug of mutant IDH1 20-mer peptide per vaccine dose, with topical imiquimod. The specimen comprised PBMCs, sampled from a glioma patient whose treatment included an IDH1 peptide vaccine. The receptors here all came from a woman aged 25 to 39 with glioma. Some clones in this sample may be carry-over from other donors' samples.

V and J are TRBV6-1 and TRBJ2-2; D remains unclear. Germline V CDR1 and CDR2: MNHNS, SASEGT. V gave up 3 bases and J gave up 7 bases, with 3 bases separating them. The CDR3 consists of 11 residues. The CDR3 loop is CASSEIGELFF. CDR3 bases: TGTGCCAGCAGTGAGATCGGGGAGCTGTTTTTT.

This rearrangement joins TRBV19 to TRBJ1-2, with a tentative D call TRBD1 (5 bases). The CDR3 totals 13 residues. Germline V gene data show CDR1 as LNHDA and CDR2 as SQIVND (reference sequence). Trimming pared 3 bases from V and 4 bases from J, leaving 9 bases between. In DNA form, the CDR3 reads TGTGCCAGTAGTATCCCAGGGCGCTATGGCTACACCTTC. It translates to CASSIPGRYGYTF.

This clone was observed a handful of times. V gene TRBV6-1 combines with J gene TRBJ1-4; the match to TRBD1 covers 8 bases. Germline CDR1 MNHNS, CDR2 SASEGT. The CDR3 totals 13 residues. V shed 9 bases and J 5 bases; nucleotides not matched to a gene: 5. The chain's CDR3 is CASRGTGNEKLFF. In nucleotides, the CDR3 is TGTGCCAGTCGGGGGACAGGCAATGAAAAACTGTTTTTT.

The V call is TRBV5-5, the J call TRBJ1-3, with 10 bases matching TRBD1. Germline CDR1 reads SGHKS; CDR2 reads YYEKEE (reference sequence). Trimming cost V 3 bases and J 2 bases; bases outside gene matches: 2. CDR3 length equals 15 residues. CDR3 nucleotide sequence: TGTGCCAGCAGCTGGGGACAGGGGACTGGAAACACCATATATTTT. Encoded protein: CASSWGQGTGNTIYF.

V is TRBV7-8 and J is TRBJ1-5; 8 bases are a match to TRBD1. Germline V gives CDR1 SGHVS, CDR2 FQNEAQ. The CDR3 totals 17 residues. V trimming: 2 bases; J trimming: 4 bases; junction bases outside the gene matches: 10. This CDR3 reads CASSLPSGGPENQPQHF. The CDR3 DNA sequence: TGTGCCAGCAGCTTACCTTCAGGGGGCCCGGAGAATCAGCCCCAGCATTTT.

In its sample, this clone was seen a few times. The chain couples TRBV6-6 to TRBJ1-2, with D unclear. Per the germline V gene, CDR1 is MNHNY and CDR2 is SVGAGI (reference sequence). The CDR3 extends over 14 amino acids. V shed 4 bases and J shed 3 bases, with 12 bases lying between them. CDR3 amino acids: CASSFSEAYYGYTF. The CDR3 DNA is TGTGCCAGCAGTTTTAGCGAGGCTTACTATGGCTACACCTTC.

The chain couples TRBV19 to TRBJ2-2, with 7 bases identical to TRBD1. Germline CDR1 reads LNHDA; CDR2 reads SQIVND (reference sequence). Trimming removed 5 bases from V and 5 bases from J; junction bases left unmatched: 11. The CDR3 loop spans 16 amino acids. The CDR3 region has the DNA TGTGCCAGTAGTGGGAGAAGGGGGCGGAGGACCGGGGAGCTGTTTTTT. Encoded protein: CASSGRRGRRTGELFF.